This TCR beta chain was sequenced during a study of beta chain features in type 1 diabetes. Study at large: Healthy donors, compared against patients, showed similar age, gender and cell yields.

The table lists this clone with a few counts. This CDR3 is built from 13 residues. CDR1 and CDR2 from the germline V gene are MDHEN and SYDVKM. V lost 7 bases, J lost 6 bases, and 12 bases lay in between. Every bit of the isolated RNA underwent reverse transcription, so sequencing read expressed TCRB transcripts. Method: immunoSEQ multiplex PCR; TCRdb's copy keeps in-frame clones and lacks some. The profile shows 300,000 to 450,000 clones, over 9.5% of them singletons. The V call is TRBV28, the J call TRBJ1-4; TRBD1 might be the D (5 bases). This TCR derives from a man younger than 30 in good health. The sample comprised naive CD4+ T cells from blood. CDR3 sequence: CASNQGLYEKLFF. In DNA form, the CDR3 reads TGTGCCAGCAACCAGGGATTATATGAAAAACTGTTTTTT.